This T cell receptor (beta chain) comes out of a study of blood T cell repertoires in COVID-19. Study overall: The United States, Italy and Spain were the sources of the acute and convalescent COVID-19 samples. The cDNA or gDNA used as material had been derived from T cells, B-cell-depleted T cells, or PBMCs.

Germline-derived CDR1 and CDR2 are MDHEN and SYDVKM. With 5 bases clipped from V and 0 bases from J, the junction kept 8 bases outside the gene matches. The CDR3 spans 16 residues. Enrollment of patients from Seattle took place during active infection, with longitudinal follow-up. Libraries were prepared by immunoSEQ multiplex PCR; TCRdb keeps only in-frame clonotypes and omits some of them. The repertoire consists of about 360,000 clones, with roughly 90% occurring once and the leading ten covering just over 7%. Material for sequencing was peripheral blood. The sequence was obtained from a woman aged 55-75 years with COVID-19, enrolled during active disease. The V and J genes are TRBV28 and TRBJ2-7; 9 bases line up with TRBD2. The CDR3 here is CASSQFSGGDSYEQYF. The CDR3, as DNA: TGTGCCAGCAGTCAATTTAGCGGGGGAGACTCCTACGAGCAGTACTTC. Drawing the rest from reference TRBV28 and TRBJ2-7, the complete variable domain is DVKVTQSSRYLVKRTGEKVFLECVQDMDHENMFWYRQDPGLGLRLIYFSYDVKMKEKGDIPEGYSVSREKKERFSLILESASTNQTSMYLCASSQFSGGDSYEQYFGPGTRLTVT.